The rows below give T cell receptor beta chains drawn from one sample of a study of regulatory T cells in long-lasting Graves disease. One entry per CDR3 protein results from TCRdb running MiXCR on the multiplex PCR reads. The sample gives a few hundred thousand distinct CDR3 sequences, about 19% of which show up once; around 13% is in the top ten. The specimen comprised peripheral blood mononuclear cells (PBMCs), sampled at new diagnosis, from a patient treated with antithyroid drugs. These receptor sequences come from a female donor with Graves disease. Each CDR3 is given with its conserved first and last residue. Fields, in order: CDR3 DNA, CDR3 protein, clone size, D gene, J gene, V gene. D genes are given only for firm matches. The size entry is marked missing in some rows and otherwise reads once, few, many or a size class.

cdr3_nt: TGTGCCAGCAGCGGGGTCGTGGCCAGGGATAGCAATCAGCCCCAGCATTTT; cdr3_aa: CASSGVVARDSNQPQHF; clone_size: many; d_call: NA; j_call: TRBJ1-5; v_call: TRBV2
cdr3_nt: TGTGCCAGTAGTTGGTATAACGCAGATACGCAGTATTTT; cdr3_aa: CASSWYNADTQYF; clone_size: NA; d_call: NA; j_call: TRBJ2-3; v_call: TRBV19
cdr3_nt: TGCAGCGCCAAGACAGGGGGAGCCACTAATGAAAAACTGTTTTTT; cdr3_aa: CSAKTGGATNEKLFF; clone_size: few; d_call: TRBD1; j_call: TRBJ1-4; v_call: TRBV29-1
cdr3_nt: TGCGCCAGCAGCCAAGTAGGTCCTGCCTCGAATTCACCCCTCCACTTT; cdr3_aa: CASSQVGPASNSPLHF; clone_size: NA; d_call: NA; j_call: TRBJ1-6; v_call: TRBV7-2
cdr3_nt: TGTGCCAGTAGTGTAACAGGGGTCGGCGGCTACACCTTC; cdr3_aa: CASSVTGVGGYTF; clone_size: NA; d_call: TRBD1; j_call: TRBJ1-2; v_call: TRBV19
cdr3_nt: TGTGCCAGCAGCTCCCGACTGGGCGAGTACGAGCAGTACTTC; cdr3_aa: CASSSRLGEYEQYF; clone_size: once; d_call: NA; j_call: TRBJ2-7; v_call: TRBV2
cdr3_nt: TGTGCCAGCAGTTACAGGGGGGAGCGGGGTGAGCAGTTCTTC; cdr3_aa: CASSYRGERGEQFF; clone_size: many; d_call: NA; j_call: TRBJ2-1; v_call: TRBV6-5
cdr3_nt: TGCGCCAGCAGTGACGGTCAGGGAGGGCAGCCCCAGCATTTT; cdr3_aa: CASSDGQGGQPQHF; clone_size: NA; d_call: NA; j_call: TRBJ1-5; v_call: TRBV10-2
cdr3_nt: TGTGCCAGCAGCTTACCCTCCCCTGGGAGGGGAGATACGCAGTATTTT; cdr3_aa: CASSLPSPGRGDTQYF; clone_size: NA; d_call: TRBD2; j_call: TRBJ2-3; v_call: TRBV7-2
cdr3_nt: TGTGCCAGCAGTTTATGGAGGACTAGCGGGGGGGCAGATACGCAGTATTTT; cdr3_aa: CASSLWRTSGGADTQYF; clone_size: NA; d_call: TRBD2; j_call: TRBJ2-3; v_call: TRBV28
cdr3_nt: TGTGCCAGCAGCCCTGGGGGGGACAGGGGGGATGAGCAGTTCTTC; cdr3_aa: CASSPGGDRGDEQFF; clone_size: NA; d_call: TRBD1; j_call: TRBJ2-1; v_call: TRBV11-2
cdr3_nt: TGCGCCAGCAGCTGGGCGGGAGGGACCTACGAGCAGTACTTC; cdr3_aa: CASSWAGGTYEQYF; clone_size: many; d_call: TRBD2; j_call: TRBJ2-7; v_call: TRBV5-1
cdr3_nt: TGTGCCAGCAGCCTCGTTGGCGGGAGAGGTACAGATACGCAGTATTTT; cdr3_aa: CASSLVGGRGTDTQYF; clone_size: NA; d_call: TRBD2; j_call: TRBJ2-3; v_call: TRBV4-2
cdr3_nt: TGCAGTGCTAAGCGGCACAGGGGTGGCTACACCTTC; cdr3_aa: CSAKRHRGGYTF; clone_size: few; d_call: TRBD1; j_call: TRBJ1-2; v_call: TRBV20-1
cdr3_nt: TGCAGTGCTCCGCGCGGGGGGGCACCAGATACGCAGTATTTT; cdr3_aa: CSAPRGGAPDTQYF; clone_size: NA; d_call: TRBD2; j_call: TRBJ2-3; v_call: TRBV20-1
cdr3_nt: TGCGCCAGCAGCCCGGCGGGGGAAGGGGAGACCCAGTACTTC; cdr3_aa: CASSPAGEGETQYF; clone_size: few; d_call: TRBD2; j_call: TRBJ2-5; v_call: TRBV5-1
cdr3_nt: TGTGCCAGCAGCACTATCGATGGGGGCAATCAGCCCCAGCATTTT; cdr3_aa: CASSTIDGGNQPQHF; clone_size: NA; d_call: NA; j_call: TRBJ1-5; v_call: TRBV3-1
cdr3_nt: TGTGCCAGCAGCTCACAGGACAGGGGATACACCGGGGAGCTGTTTTTT; cdr3_aa: CASSSQDRGYTGELFF; clone_size: NA; d_call: TRBD1; j_call: TRBJ2-2; v_call: TRBV7-9
cdr3_nt: TGCAGTGCTAGATGGGGAATACAGCCCCAGCATTTT; cdr3_aa: CSARWGIQPQHF; clone_size: many; d_call: NA; j_call: TRBJ1-5; v_call: TRBV20-1
cdr3_nt: TGTGCCAGCTCACCAACCGGACACAAAGGTCAGCCCCAGCATTTT; cdr3_aa: CASSPTGHKGQPQHF; clone_size: many; d_call: NA; j_call: TRBJ1-5; v_call: TRBV18
cdr3_nt: TGTGCCAGCAGCTTGACCAGCGGGGTCTCCTACAATGAGCAGTTCTTC; cdr3_aa: CASSLTSGVSYNEQFF; clone_size: many; d_call: TRBD2; j_call: TRBJ2-1; v_call: TRBV11-2
cdr3_nt: TGTGCCAGCAGCCAGAGTTGGACGAGTAATGCGGAGCAGTTCTTC; cdr3_aa: CASSQSWTSNAEQFF; clone_size: many; d_call: NA; j_call: TRBJ2-1; v_call: TRBV14
cdr3_nt: TGCAGTGCGCTGACAGGGGCGAACTCTGAAGCTTTCTTT; cdr3_aa: CSALTGANSEAFF; clone_size: many; d_call: TRBD1; j_call: TRBJ1-1; v_call: TRBV20-1